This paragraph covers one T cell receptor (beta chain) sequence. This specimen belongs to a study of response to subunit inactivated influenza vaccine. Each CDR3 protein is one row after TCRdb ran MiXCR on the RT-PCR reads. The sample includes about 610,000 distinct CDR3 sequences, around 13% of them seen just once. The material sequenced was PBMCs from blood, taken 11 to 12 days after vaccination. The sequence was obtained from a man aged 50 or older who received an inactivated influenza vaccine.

CDR3 loop: CSTKKRLSSYEQYF. The DNA for the CDR3 is TGCAGTACAAAGAAGAGACTGAGCTCCTACGAGCAGTACTTC. The chain has TRBV20-1 and TRBJ2-7; D gene ambiguous. V lost 8 bases, J lost 0 bases, and 17 bases lay in between. CDR1 DFQATT and CDR2 SNEGSKA come from the germline V gene (reference sequence). The CDR3 sequence is 14 residues long.